A selection of T cell receptor beta chains follows, all from one sample in a study of long-term antiretroviral therapy in people with HIV. Clones were read by immunoSEQ multiplex PCR, and TCRdb kept only the in-frame ones, dropping some. The sample lists approximately 15,000 clones; roughly 91% were seen once. The sample was unsorted PBMCs, taken 6.9 years after starting antiretroviral therapy. The receptor set was obtained from a man over 45 with HIV. The CDR3 runs from the conserved cysteine through the conserved F or W. A D gene is named only where the DNA matches it firmly. Rows may omit the clone size; those that give it use once, few, many or a size class.

v_call	j_call	d_call	clone_size	cdr3_aa	cdr3_nt
TRBV5-4	TRBJ1-3	.	.	CAYMRGASGNTIYF	TGTGCCTATATGCGGGGAGCATCTGGAAACACCATATATTTT
TRBV19	TRBJ2-7	.	.	CASSSPNYEQYF	TGTGCCAGTAGTAGCCCAAACTACGAGCAGTACTTC
TRBV7-3	TRBJ2-2	TRBD2	.	CASSPTRTSGRNTGELFF	TGTGCCAGCAGCCCGACAAGGACTAGCGGGAGGAACACCGGGGAGCTGTTTTTT
TRBV11-2	TRBJ2-5	TRBD2	few	CASSYLAVGQETQYF	TGTGCCAGCAGCTATCTAGCGGTCGGCCAAGAGACCCAGTACTTC
TRBV7-2	TRBJ2-1	.	.	CASSSVRGGKQFF	TGTGCCAGCAGCTCCGTGCGGGGCGGGAAGCAGTTCTTC
TRBV6-6	TRBJ1-1	.	once	CASNLRIETEAFF	TGTGCCAGCAACCTCCGGATAGAGACTGAAGCTTTCTTT
TRBV28	TRBJ1-5	TRBD1	.	CASSLLTGNNQPQHF	TGTGCCAGCAGTTTATTGACAGGGAACAATCAGCCCCAGCATTTT
TRBV7-9	TRBJ1-5	.	.	CASSLGLDGSSNQPQHF	TGTGCCAGCAGCTTAGGCCTGGACGGGTCTAGCAATCAGCCCCAGCATTTT
TRBV30	TRBJ2-1	TRBD2	.	CASSGTSGPTYNEQFF	TGTGCCTCATCCGGGACTAGCGGGCCGACCTACAATGAGCAGTTCTTC
TRBV28	TRBJ1-5	.	.	CASSLTNAGQPQHF	TGTGCCAGCAGCCTCACCAACGCGGGGCAGCCCCAGCATTTT